Below, 29 T cell receptor beta chains from the same sample are listed, as sequenced in a study of CD8 T cells in ankylosing spondylitis. MiXCR was run by TCRdb on the 5' RACE reads, yielding one entry per CDR3 protein. The sample lists tens of thousands of distinct CDR3 sequences; approximately 30% were seen once. Input material: blood, either unsorted or a sorted T cell fraction (not recorded which). All receptors come from a male donor with ankylosing spondylitis or in good health (not recorded which).

The V gene is TRBV18, the J gene TRBJ1-6; tentative D call: TRBD1 (6 bases). CDR3 length: 15 residues. V was trimmed by 3 bases and J by 10 bases, leaving 16 bases between them. Germline CDR1 KGHSH, CDR2 LQKENI. CDR3 coding DNA: TGTGCCAGCTCACCGGACAGTAGCTCGGGATCACCCCTCCACTTT. Its translation is CASSPDSSSGSPLHF.

As DNA, the CDR3 is TGTGCCAGCAGTTACTTCCGGGACAATGAGCAGTTCTTC. Translating gives CASSYFRDNEQFF. V and J are TRBV6-2 or TRBV6-3 and TRBJ2-1; D remains unclear. With 1 base removed from V and 5 bases from J, the gap between germline ends came to 6 bases. CDR3 length: 13 amino acids. CDR1 and CDR2 (germline): MNHEY, SVGEGT.

Only a few counts were recorded for this clonotype. V and J are TRBV20-1 and TRBJ2-5; TRBD2 agrees at 8 bases. The CDR3 spans 12 residues. Germline lookup yields CDR1 DFQATT and CDR2 SNEGSKA (reference sequence). Trimming at V came to 6 bases and at J to 5 bases, leaving 5 bases not matched to a gene. In DNA, the CDR3 is TGCAGTGCCCCGGGACTAGTTGAGACCCAGTACTTC. It encodes CSAPGLVETQYF.

The gene calls are TRBV20-1 and TRBJ2-3; D call uncertain. Trimming stripped 7 bases from V and 3 bases from J, with 11 bases between. The CDR3 is 12 amino acids. From germline, CDR1 is DFQATT and CDR2 SNEGSKA (reference sequence). CDR3: CSEQDGTDTQYF. CDR3 nucleotides: TGCAGTGAGCAGGACGGGACAGATACGCAGTATTTT.

This clonotype was counted at least ten times. The V gene is TRBV27, the J gene TRBJ2-5, with 7 bases fitting TRBD2. This CDR3 is built from 13 residues. V trimming: 2 bases; J trimming: 7 bases; junction bases outside the gene matches: 4. CDR1 MNHEY and CDR2 SMNVEV come from the germline V gene (reference sequence). The CDR3 protein is CASSLLAVGTQYF. In DNA form, the CDR3 reads TGTGCCAGCAGTTTACTAGCGGTTGGGACCCAGTACTTC.

In nucleotides, the CDR3 is TGTGCCAGCAGCCGGGACCAACAGGGAGATACGCAGTATTTT. Its translation: CASSRDQQGDTQYF. The J gene is TRBJ2-3, the V gene TRBV2; tentatively, D is TRBD1 (6 bases). CDR3 size: 14 residues. Germline V gene lookup returns CDR1 SNHLY and CDR2 FYNNEI. V shed 6 bases and J shed 5 bases, with 15 bases lying between them.

The V and J genes are TRBV5-1 and TRBJ1-1, with TRBD1 matching 7 bases. V lost 0 bases to trimming and J lost 3 bases; unmatched junction nucleotides: 8. There are 16 residues in the CDR3. Germline CDR1 reads SGHRS; CDR2 reads YFSETQ. This CDR3 is CASSLANTGVDTEAFF. CDR3 in DNA: TGCGCCAGCAGCTTGGCCAATACAGGGGTGGACACTGAAGCTTTCTTT.

This clonotype was counted a few times. DNA of the CDR3: TGTGCCAGCCTCCCTTCATCCCCAGCTTATGGCTACACCTTC. This gives the protein CASLPSSPAYGYTF. The chain joins TRBV12-3 or TRBV12-4 to TRBJ1-2; D gene uncertain. The CDR3 length is 14 residues. The V end was cut by 8 bases, the J end by 5 bases, with 18 bases between.

The V call is TRBV12-3 or TRBV12-4, the J call TRBJ1-3, with 7 bases identical to TRBD1. The V gene end was trimmed by 3 bases and the J gene end by 0 bases; junction bases not matched to a gene: 2. The CDR3 runs to 15 residues. The CDR3 loop is CASSFRGSSGNTIYF. The CDR3 DNA follows: TGTGCCAGCAGTTTCAGGGGGAGCTCTGGAAACACCATATATTTT.

The V call is TRBV2, the J call TRBJ2-7; weak D call: TRBD2 (6 bases). This CDR3 region has 14 residues. The V end was cut by 3 bases, the J end by 3 bases, with 12 bases between. Germline-derived CDR1 and CDR2 are SNHLY and FYNNEI. The chain's CDR3 is CASSEWDSFYEQYF. The CDR3 nucleotides are TGTGCCAGCAGTGAGTGGGACTCCTTCTACGAGCAGTACTTC. Full variable domain (outside the CDR3, taken from reference TRBV2 and TRBJ2-7): EPEVTQTPSHQVTQMGQEVILRCVPISNHLYFYWYRQILGQKVEFLVSFYNNEISEKSEIFDDQFSVERPDGSNFTLKIRSTKLEDSAMYFCASSEWDSFYEQYFGPGTRLTVT.

J is TRBJ1-2 and V is TRBV28, with D possibly being TRBD1 (6 bases). V lost 6 bases, J lost 0 bases, and 11 bases lay in between. Germline V gives CDR1 MDHEN, CDR2 SYDVKM. This CDR3 spans 14 amino acids. The CDR3 DNA reads TGTGCCAGCAGACCACAGGGATCTAACTATGGCTACACCTTC. This gives the protein CASRPQGSNYGYTF.

V usage is TRBV27 and J usage is TRBJ2-3; D ambiguous. The germline gives CDR1 MNHEY, CDR2 SMNVEV (reference sequence). The CDR3 is 15 residues long. V was cut by 4 bases and J by 2 bases, with 13 bases left in between. CDR3 DNA sequence: TGTGCCAGCAGTTCGCTTCTCGAACCCACAGATACGCAGTATTTT. Translated: CASSSLLEPTDTQYF.

The J gene is TRBJ2-7, the V gene TRBV20-1, with D unclear. CDR1 and CDR2 from the germline V gene are DFQATT and SNEGSKA (reference sequence). The CDR3 consists of 13 residues. This CDR3 is CSARPLVRDSYFV. The CDR3 DNA sequence: TGCAGTGCTAGACCTTTGGTTCGCGACTCCTACTTCGTC.

V is TRBV12-3 or TRBV12-4 and J is TRBJ2-7; D not resolved. Deletions cut 4 bases from V and 3 bases from J, with 10 bases between. CDR3 length: 13 amino acids. The chain's CDR3 is CASSSGYGYEQYF. CDR3 coding DNA: TGTGCCAGCAGTTCAGGCTACGGCTACGAGCAGTACTTC.

The rearrangement links TRBV5-1 to TRBJ2-2; 8 nucleotides line up with TRBD1. The CDR3 loop spans 14 amino acids. V lost 0 bases, J lost 6 bases, and 1 base stayed unmatched. Per the germline V gene, CDR1 is SGHRS and CDR2 is YFSETQ. The CDR3 spells CASSLGQGSGELFF. The CDR3 DNA reads as TGCGCCAGCAGCTTGGGACAGGGGTCCGGGGAGCTGTTTTTT.

The chain recombines TRBV20-1 with TRBJ2-1; 7 bases are a match to TRBD2. V shed 6 bases, J shed 4 bases, and the junction held 15 bases outside the gene matches. Germline CDR1 and CDR2: DFQATT and SNEGSKA (reference sequence). The CDR3 totals 16 residues. The CDR3 nucleotides are TGCAGTGCCCCTAAATGGACTAGTGGAGATTACAATGAGCAGTTCTTC. Translating it yields CSAPKWTSGDYNEQFF.

The chain combines TRBV9 with TRBJ2-5, with D possibly TRBD2 on 5 matching bases. Germline values: CDR1 SGDLS, CDR2 YYNGEE. V was trimmed by 3 bases and J by 4 bases, leaving 22 bases between them. This CDR3 has 17 residues. The CDR3 sequence is CASSGEQLGRAAETQYF. The CDR3 DNA sequence: TGTGCCAGCAGCGGCGAACAACTAGGAAGAGCCGCAGAGACCCAGTACTTC.

The J gene is TRBJ2-7, the V gene TRBV20-1; no clear D gene. The CDR3 has 14 residues. From germline, CDR1 is DFQATT and CDR2 SNEGSKA (reference sequence). The V end lost 6 bases, the J end lost 0 bases, and 15 bases lay between the germline ends. CDR3 bases: TGCAGTGCCCCGAGACATTCGAGCTCCTACGAGCAGTACTTC. Protein sequence: CSAPRHSSSYEQYF.

The chain combines TRBV10-3 with TRBJ1-5; possible D gene TRBD1, 5 bases. The V gene's germline CDR1 is ENHRY and CDR2 SYGVKD. The CDR3 sequence is 13 residues long. Trimming cost V 9 bases and J 4 bases, with 13 bases left between them. In DNA form, the CDR3 reads TGTGCCATTTCCGGGGCGAAGAATCAGCCCCAGCATTTT. Its translation is CAISGAKNQPQHF.

The J gene is TRBJ2-1, the V gene TRBV7-3; the match to TRBD2 covers 10 bases. The CDR3 runs 14 residues. CDR1 SGHTA and CDR2 FQGTGA come from the germline V gene. The V and J ends lost 1 base and 14 bases, in that order; junction bases with no gene match: 8. The CDR3 protein is CASSLNPSGSFKFF. In DNA form, the CDR3 reads TGTGCCAGCAGCTTAAACCCTAGCGGGAGTTTTAAGTTCTTC.

The gene calls are TRBV20-1 and TRBJ2-2; 8 bases fit TRBD2. Germline V CDR1 and CDR2: DFQATT, SNEGSKA (reference sequence). With V trimmed by 3 bases and J by 4 bases, 7 bases remained unmatched. The CDR3 spans 15 residues. The CDR3 is CSARQAGVTTGELFF. DNA for the CDR3: TGCAGTGCTAGGCAAGCGGGGGTTACCACCGGGGAGCTGTTTTTT.

This clonotype turned up a few times. V and J are TRBV9 and TRBJ2-3; 7 nucleotides align to TRBD2. V shed 1 base, J shed 3 bases, and the junction held 11 bases outside the gene matches. Germline V gene sequence: CDR1 SGDLS, CDR2 YYNGEE. The CDR3 loop spans 17 amino acids. DNA for the CDR3: TGTGCCAGCAGCGTAAGCGTACGGGGCGGGAGAACAGATACGCAGTATTTT. Translating gives CASSVSVRGGRTDTQYF.

J is TRBJ2-3 and V is TRBV5-5; a possible D gene is TRBD2 (6 bases). V lost 0 bases, J lost 1 base, and 12 bases lay in between. The CDR3 is 16 amino acids. Germline V gives CDR1 SGHKS, CDR2 YYEKEE (reference sequence). CDR3 loop: CASSLERESGTDTQYF. In DNA form, the CDR3 reads TGTGCCAGCAGCTTGGAACGGGAGTCCGGCACAGATACGCAGTATTTT.

This clonotype was seen ten or more times. CDR3 nucleotide sequence: TGTGCCAGCAGTTTCGGGAATGAGCAGTTCTTC. Residues: CASSFGNEQFF. V usage is TRBV27 and J usage is TRBJ2-1; no clear D. The CDR3 extends over 11 amino acids. Germline assignment: CDR1 MNHEY and CDR2 SMNVEV (reference sequence). V was pared by 3 bases and J by 7 bases, with 4 bases between.

With respect to this clonotype: At one boundary the junction diverges from the germline segment, which might be a read error. This chain links TRBV12-3 or TRBV12-4 with TRBJ1-3, with D perhaps TRBD1 (5 bases). This CDR3 is built from 13 residues. CDR3 protein: CASSATGTVALRF. DNA of the CDR3: TGTGCCAGCAGTGCAACCGGGACTGTGGCCTTACGTTTT.

The rearrangement uses TRBV19 and TRBJ2-7, with D unclear. The CDR3 runs 17 residues. The germline gives CDR1 LNHDA, CDR2 SQIVND (reference sequence). Trimming removed 1 base from V and 3 bases from J, with 19 bases in between. The CDR3 region has the DNA TGTGCCAGTAGTATAGGCCCCCCCCCTTCGGTGGTCTACGAGCAGTACTTC. Amino acid sequence: CASSIGPPPSVVYEQYF.

This clonotype turned up a few times. The chain is built from TRBV2 and TRBJ1-5; 9 bases fit TRBD1. The CDR3 length is 15 residues. The V gene end was trimmed by 5 bases and the J gene end by 2 bases; junction bases not matched to a gene: 4. Germline CDR1 reads SNHLY; CDR2 reads FYNNEI. The CDR3 here is CASSYDRGGNQPQHF. CDR3 bases: TGTGCCAGCAGTTATGACAGGGGGGGCAATCAGCCCCAGCATTTT.

This clonotype was counted only a few times. The rearrangement uses TRBV5-1 and TRBJ2-7; tentative D call: TRBD2 (6 bases). Deletions cut 4 bases from V and 4 bases from J, with 18 bases between. CDR1 is SGHRS, CDR2 YFSETQ, per germline. The CDR3 length is 15 residues. This CDR3 reads CASSVTGTPFYEQYF. In DNA, the CDR3 is TGCGCCAGCAGCGTCACCGGGACTCCCTTTTACGAGCAGTACTTC.

This clonotype was found a few times. This chain uses TRBV6-1 with TRBJ2-2, with D perhaps TRBD2 (6 bases). The CDR3 totals 13 residues. Germline CDR1 and CDR2: MNHNS and SASEGT. V lost 8 bases and J 1 base, leaving 8 bases between the germline ends. The CDR3 sequence: CASGRLNTGELFF. CDR3 DNA sequence: TGTGCCAGCGGGAGGCTGAACACCGGGGAGCTGTTTTTT.